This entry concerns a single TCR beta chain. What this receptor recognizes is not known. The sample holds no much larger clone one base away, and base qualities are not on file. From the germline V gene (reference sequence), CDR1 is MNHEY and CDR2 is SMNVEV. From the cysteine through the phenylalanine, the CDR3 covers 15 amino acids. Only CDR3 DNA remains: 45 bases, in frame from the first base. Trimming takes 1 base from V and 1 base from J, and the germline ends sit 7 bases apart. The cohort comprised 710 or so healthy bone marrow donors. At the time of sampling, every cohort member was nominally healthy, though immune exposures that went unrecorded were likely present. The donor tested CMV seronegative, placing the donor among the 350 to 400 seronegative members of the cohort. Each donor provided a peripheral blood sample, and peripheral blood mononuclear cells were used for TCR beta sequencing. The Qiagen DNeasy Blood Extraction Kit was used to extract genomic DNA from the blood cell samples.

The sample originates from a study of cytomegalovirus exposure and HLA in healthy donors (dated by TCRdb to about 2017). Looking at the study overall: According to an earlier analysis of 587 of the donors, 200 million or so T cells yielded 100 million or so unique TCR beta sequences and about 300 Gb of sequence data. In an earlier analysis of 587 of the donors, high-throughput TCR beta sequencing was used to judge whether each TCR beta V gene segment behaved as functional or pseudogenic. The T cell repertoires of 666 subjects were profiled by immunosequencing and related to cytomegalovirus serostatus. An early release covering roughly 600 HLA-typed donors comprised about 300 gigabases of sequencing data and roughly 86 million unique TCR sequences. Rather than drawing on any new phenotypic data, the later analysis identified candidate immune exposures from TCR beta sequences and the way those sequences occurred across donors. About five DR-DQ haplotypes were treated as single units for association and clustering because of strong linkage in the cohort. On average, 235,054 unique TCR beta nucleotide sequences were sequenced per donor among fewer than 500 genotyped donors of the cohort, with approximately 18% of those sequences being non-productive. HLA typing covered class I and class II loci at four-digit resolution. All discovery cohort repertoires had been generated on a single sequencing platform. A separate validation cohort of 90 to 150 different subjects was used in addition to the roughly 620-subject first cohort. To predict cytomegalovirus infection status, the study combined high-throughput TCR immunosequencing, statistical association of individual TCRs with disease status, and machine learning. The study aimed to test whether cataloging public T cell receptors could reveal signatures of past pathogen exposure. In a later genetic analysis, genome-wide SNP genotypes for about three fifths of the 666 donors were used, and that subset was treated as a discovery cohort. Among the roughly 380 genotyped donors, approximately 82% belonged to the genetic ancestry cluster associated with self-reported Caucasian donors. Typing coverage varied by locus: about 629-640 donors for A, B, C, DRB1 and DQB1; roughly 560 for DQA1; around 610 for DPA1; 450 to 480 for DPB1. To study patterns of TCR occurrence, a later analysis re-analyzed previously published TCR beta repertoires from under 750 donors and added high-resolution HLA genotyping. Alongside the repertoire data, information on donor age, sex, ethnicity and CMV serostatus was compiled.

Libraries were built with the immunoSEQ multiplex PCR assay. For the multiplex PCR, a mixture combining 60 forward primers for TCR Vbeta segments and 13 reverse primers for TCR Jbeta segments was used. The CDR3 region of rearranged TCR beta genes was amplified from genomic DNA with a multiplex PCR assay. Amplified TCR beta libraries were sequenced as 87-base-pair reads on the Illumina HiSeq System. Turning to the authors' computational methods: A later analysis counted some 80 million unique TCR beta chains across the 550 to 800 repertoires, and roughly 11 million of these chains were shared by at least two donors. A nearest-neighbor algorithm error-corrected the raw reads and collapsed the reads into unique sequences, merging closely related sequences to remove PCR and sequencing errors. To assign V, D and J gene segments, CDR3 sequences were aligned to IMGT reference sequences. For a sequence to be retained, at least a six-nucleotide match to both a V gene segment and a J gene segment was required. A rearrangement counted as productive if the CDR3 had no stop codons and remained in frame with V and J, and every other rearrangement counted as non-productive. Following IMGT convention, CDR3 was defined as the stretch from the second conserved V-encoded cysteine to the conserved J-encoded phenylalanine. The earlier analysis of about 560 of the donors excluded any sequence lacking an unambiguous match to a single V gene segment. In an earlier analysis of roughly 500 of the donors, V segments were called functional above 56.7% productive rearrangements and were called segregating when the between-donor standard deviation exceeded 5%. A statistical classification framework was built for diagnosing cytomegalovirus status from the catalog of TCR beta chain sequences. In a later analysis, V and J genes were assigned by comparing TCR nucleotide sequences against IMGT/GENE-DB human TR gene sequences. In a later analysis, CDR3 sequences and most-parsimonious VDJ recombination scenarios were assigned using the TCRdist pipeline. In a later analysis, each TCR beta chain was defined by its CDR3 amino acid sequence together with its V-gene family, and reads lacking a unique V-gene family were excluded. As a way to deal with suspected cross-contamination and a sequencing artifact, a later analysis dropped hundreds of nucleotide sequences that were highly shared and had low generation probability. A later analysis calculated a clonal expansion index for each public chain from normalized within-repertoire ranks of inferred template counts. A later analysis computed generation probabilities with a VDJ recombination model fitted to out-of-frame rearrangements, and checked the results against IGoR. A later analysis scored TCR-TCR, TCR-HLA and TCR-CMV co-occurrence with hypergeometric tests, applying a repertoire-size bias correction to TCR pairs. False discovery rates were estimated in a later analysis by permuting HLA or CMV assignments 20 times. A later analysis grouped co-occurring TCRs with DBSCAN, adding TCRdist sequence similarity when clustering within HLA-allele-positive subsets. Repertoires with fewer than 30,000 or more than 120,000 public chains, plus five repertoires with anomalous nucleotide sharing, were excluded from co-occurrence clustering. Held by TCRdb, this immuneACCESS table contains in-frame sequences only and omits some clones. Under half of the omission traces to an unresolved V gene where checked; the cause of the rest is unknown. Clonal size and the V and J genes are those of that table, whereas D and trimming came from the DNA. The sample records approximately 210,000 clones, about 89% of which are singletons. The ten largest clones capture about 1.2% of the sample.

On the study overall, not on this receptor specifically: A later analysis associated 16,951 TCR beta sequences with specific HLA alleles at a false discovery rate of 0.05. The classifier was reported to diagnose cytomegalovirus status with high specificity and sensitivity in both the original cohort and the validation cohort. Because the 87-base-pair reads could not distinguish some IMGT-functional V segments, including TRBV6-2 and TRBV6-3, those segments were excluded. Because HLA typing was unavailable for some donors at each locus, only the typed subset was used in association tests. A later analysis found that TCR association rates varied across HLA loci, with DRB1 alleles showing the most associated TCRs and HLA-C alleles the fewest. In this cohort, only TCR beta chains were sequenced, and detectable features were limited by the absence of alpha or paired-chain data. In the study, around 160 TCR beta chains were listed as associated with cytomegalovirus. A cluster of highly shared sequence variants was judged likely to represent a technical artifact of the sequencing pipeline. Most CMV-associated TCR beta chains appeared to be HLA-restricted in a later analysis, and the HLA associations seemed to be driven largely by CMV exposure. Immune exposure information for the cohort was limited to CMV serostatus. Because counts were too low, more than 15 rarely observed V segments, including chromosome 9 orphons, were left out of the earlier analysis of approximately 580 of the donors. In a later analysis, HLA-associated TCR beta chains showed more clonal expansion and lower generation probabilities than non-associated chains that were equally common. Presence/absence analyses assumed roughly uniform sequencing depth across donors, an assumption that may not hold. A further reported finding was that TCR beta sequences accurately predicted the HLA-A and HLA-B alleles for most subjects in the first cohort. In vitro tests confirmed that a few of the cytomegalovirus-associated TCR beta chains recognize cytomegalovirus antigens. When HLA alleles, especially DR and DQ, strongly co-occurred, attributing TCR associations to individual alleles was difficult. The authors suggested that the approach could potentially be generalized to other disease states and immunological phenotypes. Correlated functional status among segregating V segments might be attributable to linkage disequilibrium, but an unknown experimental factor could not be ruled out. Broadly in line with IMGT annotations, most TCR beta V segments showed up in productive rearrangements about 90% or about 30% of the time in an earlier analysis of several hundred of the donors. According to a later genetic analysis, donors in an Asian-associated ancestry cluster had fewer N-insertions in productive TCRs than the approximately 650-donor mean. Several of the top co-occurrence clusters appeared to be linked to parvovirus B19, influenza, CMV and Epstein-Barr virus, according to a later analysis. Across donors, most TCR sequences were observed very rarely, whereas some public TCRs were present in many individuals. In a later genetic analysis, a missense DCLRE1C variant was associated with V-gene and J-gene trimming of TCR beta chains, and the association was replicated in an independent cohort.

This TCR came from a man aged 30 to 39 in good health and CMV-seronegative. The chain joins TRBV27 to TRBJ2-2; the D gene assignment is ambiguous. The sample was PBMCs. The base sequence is TGTGCCAGCAGTTTATACAGCCAGAACACCGGGGAGCTGTTTTTT. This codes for CASSLYSQNTGELFF.